These 15 T cell receptor beta chains came from one sample sequenced in a study of vaccination effects on CD4 cells after COVID-19. Sequencing followed a ViraFEST assay step that expanded antigen-specific CD4+ T cells with viral peptide pools. On approximately day 9 of culture, CD4+ T cells were separated out. The antigens for these receptors are not known. Sequencing used immunoSEQ multiplex PCR; TCRdb keeps in-frame clones, though not all of them. Of 8,500 to 13,000 clones listed, about 74% are singletons. Sample: CD4+ T cells from PBMCs cultured with HCoV-229E spike peptides, taken before COVID-19 vaccination. The receptors stem from a human donor who received a COVID-19 vaccine.

The genes are TRBV28 and TRBJ2-7; possible D gene TRBD2, 5 bases. The length of the CDR3 is 11 residues. Trimming cost V 2 bases and J 6 bases, with 5 bases left between them. The germline V gene has CDR1 MDHEN and CDR2 SYDVKM. CDR3 coding DNA: TGTGCCAGCAGTTTACGGGGCGAGCAGTACTTC. It encodes CASSLRGEQYF.

This clone was seen a few times. This chain connects TRBV19 to TRBJ1-1, with 8 bases aligning to TRBD1. The V and J ends lost 6 bases and 1 base, in that order; junction bases with no gene match: 16. This CDR3 is built from 18 residues. Germline-derived CDR1 and CDR2 are LNHDA and SQIVND (reference sequence). Here the CDR3 reads CASRPGQGLMKGNTEAFF. The CDR3 DNA reads TGTGCCAGTAGGCCTGGACAGGGCCTCATGAAGGGGAACACTGAAGCTTTCTTT.

The V gene is TRBV7-8, the J gene TRBJ1-4; D is ambiguous. This CDR3 contains 13 residues. V was pared by 5 bases and J by 5 bases, with 9 bases between. Germline V gene data show CDR1 as SGHVS and CDR2 as FQNEAQ. Here the CDR3 DNA reads TGTGCCAGCAGCACTTCACTAAATGAAAAACTGTTTTTT. Translated: CASSTSLNEKLFF.

J is TRBJ2-7 and V is TRBV4-1, with TRBD2 identical over 7 bases. This CDR3 region has 17 residues. V was pared by 3 bases and J by 7 bases, with 18 bases of the junction left unmatched. Germline CDR1 and CDR2: MGHRA and YSYEKL. CDR3 sequence reads: CASSQLEEWDYLPEQYF. The CDR3 bases are TGCGCCAGCAGCCAGCTCGAGGAATGGGACTATCTCCCTGAGCAGTACTTC.

This clone was seen only a few times. V and J are TRBV9 and TRBJ1-2; a weak D match, TRBD1 (5 bases). Trimming removed 0 bases at V and 14 bases at J, with 11 bases between. There are 11 residues in the CDR3. Germline CDR1 and CDR2: SGDLS and YYNGEE. CDR3 nucleotide sequence: TGTGCCAGCAGCGTAGTTAGGACATGTACCTTC. Its protein product is CASSVVRTCTF. The full variable domain, rest sourced from reference TRBV9 and TRBJ1-2, is DSGVTQTPKHLITATGQRVTLRCSPRSGDLSVYWYQQSLDQGLQFLIQYYNGEERAKGNILERFSAQQFPDLHSELNLSSLELGDSALYFCASSVVRTCTFGSGTRLTVV.

The gene calls are TRBV5-1 and TRBJ1-1; 8 bases line up with TRBD1. Germline lookup yields CDR1 SGHRS and CDR2 YFSETQ. The J segment lost 1 base and the V segment lost 0 bases, leaving 5 bases of the junction unmatched. CDR3 size: 16 residues. The CDR3 loop is CASSLGGGTGNTEAFF. The CDR3 region has the DNA TGCGCCAGCAGCTTGGGGGGAGGGACAGGGAACACTGAAGCTTTCTTT.

Only one count was recorded for this clone. This chain joins TRBV7-2 and TRBJ1-1, with D unclear. Germline CDR1 SGHTA, CDR2 FQGNSA. The CDR3 extends over 13 amino acids. The germline V and J ends were trimmed by 1 base and 6 bases, with 9 bases remaining between them. This CDR3 is CASSLVPEAEAFF. CDR3 DNA sequence: TGTGCCAGCAGCTTAGTCCCGGAGGCTGAAGCTTTCTTT.

The chain has TRBV2 and TRBJ2-3; D is possibly TRBD2 (5 bases). Germline-derived CDR1 and CDR2 are SNHLY and FYNNEI. This CDR3 has 15 amino acids. V dropped 2 bases and J dropped 2 bases, with 11 bases sitting between them. DNA for the CDR3: TGTGCCAGCAGTGAACAGCGGCACTACACAGATACGCAGTATTTT. Translating it yields CASSEQRHYTDTQYF.

V usage is TRBV7-9 and J usage is TRBJ2-3; D perhaps matches TRBD2 (6 bases). Per the germline V gene, CDR1 is SEHNR and CDR2 is FQNEAQ (reference sequence). This CDR3 region has 14 residues. V lost 3 bases and J 4 bases, leaving 11 bases between the germline ends. The CDR3 DNA is TGTGCCAGCAGCTTCTCTAGCGAGGCAGATACGCAGTATTTT. It specifies CASSFSSEADTQYF.

This clone has just one count. This chain uses TRBV5-6 with TRBJ2-1; 9 positions agree with TRBD2. V shed 2 bases, J shed 12 bases, and the junction held 21 bases outside the gene matches. Looked up from germline, CDR1 is SGHDT and CDR2 is YYEEEE. The CDR3 length is 18 residues. The CDR3 DNA reads TGTGCCAGCAGCTTCAGGGGCGGGAGGGCCGCGAAGAGGGCCGGGCAGTTCTTC. It yields the protein CASSFRGGRAAKRAGQFF.

The J gene is TRBJ1-5, the V gene TRBV21-1; the D call TRBD1 from the table was never checked on the DNA. TRBV21-1 is classified as a pseudogene. This CDR3 has 18 amino acids. CDR3 DNA sequence: TGTGCCAGCAGCACGACCAAGGATGGACAGGGGGCCGACCAGCCCCAGCATTTT. Encoded protein: CASSTTKDGQGADQPQHF.

This clone has a single count. The chain couples TRBV19 to TRBJ2-7; D is unresolved. Germline V lookup: CDR1 LNHDA, CDR2 SQIVND (reference sequence). The CDR3 extends over 15 amino acids. Trimming took off 4 bases at V and 1 base at J, with 14 bases between the two ends. This CDR3 reads CASSTPKGPSYEQYF. CDR3 DNA sequence: TGTGCCAGTAGTACACCCAAGGGCCCTTCCTACGAGCAGTACTTC.

This chain connects TRBV4-2 to TRBJ2-5; D may be TRBD1 (7 bases). V was cut by 3 bases and J by 2 bases, with 13 bases left in between. The CDR3 consists of 15 residues. Germline assignment: CDR1 LGHNA and CDR2 YNFKEQ. Here the CDR3 DNA reads TGTGCCAGCAGCCATGGGGACAGCGGGCAAGAGACCCAGTACTTC. This encodes CASSHGDSGQETQYF.

This chain connects TRBV6-6 to TRBJ2-3; D tentatively fits TRBD1 or TRBD2 (5 bases each). CDR1 and CDR2 from the germline V gene are MNHNY and SVGAGI (reference sequence). V was shortened by 2 bases and J by 4 bases, with 13 bases between the two germline ends. CDR3 length: 15 amino acids. This CDR3 is CASSYGGVVADTQYF. CDR3 DNA: TGTGCCAGCAGTTACGGGGGAGTTGTAGCAGATACGCAGTATTTT.

In this sample, this clone turned up once. The rearrangement joins TRBV7-9 to TRBJ2-7; D call uncertain. CDR3 length: 11 amino acids. In germline, CDR1 is SEHNR, CDR2 FQNEAQ (reference sequence). V lost 5 bases and J 3 bases, leaving 5 bases between the germline ends. The CDR3 reads CASSPGYEQYF. CDR3 nucleotides: TGTGCCAGCAGCCCGGGCTACGAGCAGTACTTC.